The source of this T cell receptor beta chain is a study of radiation and T cells in renal cell carcinoma. Across the study: Nephrectomy followed 15 Gy stereotactic body radiation by 4 weeks. Overall study findings and caveats: From baseline, blood top tumor clonotypes peaked at 2 weeks post-radiation. Without pretreatment biopsies, baseline tumor clonotype presence was undetermined.

The sample's time point: blood 2 weeks post-SBRT. Sample treatment: 15 Gy SBRT to primary tumor, nephrectomy 4 weeks later. This clone was picked up a small number of times. What it binds is not known. Data came from immunoSEQ multiplex PCR; TCRdb stores just in-frame clones and leaves some out. The sample holds 95,000 to 150,000 clones, about 81% seen once. Germline V gene sequence: CDR1 MDHEN, CDR2 SYDVKM. The J segment lost 4 bases and the V segment lost 6 bases, leaving 11 bases of the junction unmatched. This CDR3 contains 16 residues. The material was blood, obtained from a patient whose treatment included radiotherapy and nephrectomy. The V and J genes are TRBV28 and TRBJ2-7; 11 nucleotides line up with TRBD1. This clonotype originated in a man in his fifties with renal cell carcinoma. In DNA, the CDR3 is TGTGCCAGCAGAGGATCCGGGACAGGGGGACGGTACGAGCAGTACTTC. Protein sequence: CASRGSGTGGRYEQYF.